Presented here are 10 T cell receptor beta chains from one specimen sequenced in a study of cytomegalovirus exposure and HLA in healthy donors. Amplification used 60 Vbeta primers and 13 Jbeta primers. Profiled with immunoSEQ multiplex PCR; TCRdb holds only in-frame clones, not every one. The sample records about 100,000 clones, about 75% being singletons. The sample taken for sequencing was PBMCs. These receptors came from a young woman in good health and CMV-seropositive.

The chain combines TRBV7-7 with TRBJ2-2; the D gene is possibly TRBD1 (6 bases). The ends were cut back, 1 base at V and 8 bases at J, with 11 bases in the middle. This CDR3 contains 14 residues. In germline, CDR1 is SSHAT, CDR2 FNYEAQ (reference sequence). The CDR3 nucleotides are TGTGCCAGCAGCTTAGGCAGGGGATCGGGGGAGCTGTTTTTT. Amino acids: CASSLGRGSGELFF.

This chain uses TRBV30 with TRBJ2-7; tentatively, D is TRBD1 (5 bases). Between the trimmed V and J ends, which lost 1 base and 3 bases, there was a span of 7 bases. Germline CDR1 is GTSNPN and CDR2 is SVGIG (reference sequence). This CDR3 comprises 12 residues. The CDR3 sequence: CAWSGQHYEQYF. CDR3 in DNA: TGTGCCTGGAGTGGACAGCACTACGAGCAGTACTTC.

This clone has only a few counts. The CDR3 region is CASSRGPSEAYEQYF. Written as DNA, the CDR3 is TGCGCCAGCAGTCGAGGGCCCTCAGAGGCCTACGAGCAGTACTTC. The gene calls are TRBV4-3 and TRBJ2-7, with a possible D match to TRBD2 (5 bases). CDR3 length: 15 residues. Germline loops: CDR1 LGHNA, CDR2 YSLEER. Between the trimmed V and J ends, which lost 6 bases and 2 bases, there was a span of 17 bases.

V usage is TRBV10-3 and J usage is TRBJ2-1; 14 bases line up with TRBD2. Trimming cost V 6 bases and J 5 bases; bases outside gene matches: 9. Germline CDR1 and CDR2: ENHRY and SYGVKD. The CDR3 has 17 amino acids. DNA of the CDR3: TGTGCCATCAGCCTGACGGGACTAGCGGGAGAGAACAATGAGCAGTTCTTC. This sequence encodes CAISLTGLAGENNEQFF.

The rearrangement joins TRBV29-1 to TRBJ2-1, with D perhaps matching TRBD2 (6 bases). V shed 3 bases and J shed 3 bases, with 9 bases lying between them. CDR3 length: 13 amino acids. Germline V gene sequence: CDR1 SQVTM, CDR2 ANQGSEA. CDR3 sequence reads: CSVEGDFYNEQFF. The CDR3 DNA reads TGCAGCGTTGAGGGGGACTTCTACAATGAGCAGTTCTTC.

Worth noting for this clone: A junction boundary mismatches the germline segment, possibly from a read error. The chain couples TRBV7-7 to TRBJ2-1; D perhaps matches TRBD2 (6 bases). Looked up from germline, CDR1 is SSHAT and CDR2 is FNYEAQ (reference sequence). The CDR3 length is 13 residues. In DNA form, the CDR3 reads TGTGCTAGCAGCCTCGGGACTTACAATGAGCAGTTCTTC. Translating it yields CASSLGTYNEQFF.

The chain combines TRBV7-2 with TRBJ2-7; D is unclear. The germline V gene encodes CDR1 SGHTA and CDR2 FQGNSA. Trimming took 0 bases from V and 0 from J, leaving 6 bases between them. This CDR3 has 14 residues. CDR3 coding DNA: TGTGCCAGCAGCTTAGCTAGTAGCTCCTACGAGCAGTACTTC. Amino acids: CASSLASSSYEQYF.

This clone was seen a single time. The chain links TRBV6-4 to TRBJ1-5, with D maybe TRBD1 (5 bases). The CDR3 sequence is 14 residues long. From germline, CDR1 is MRHNA and CDR2 SNTAGT. With 9 bases removed from V and 4 bases from J, the gap between germline ends came to 16 bases. In nucleotides, the CDR3 is TGTGCCAGACGTTTGGGGCACCAAAATCAGCCCCAGCATTTT. Translation: CARRLGHQNQPQHF.

The chain is built from TRBV27 and TRBJ2-7, with TRBD1 matching 8 bases. Germline lookup yields CDR1 MNHEY and CDR2 SMNVEV (reference sequence). CDR3 length: 15 residues. Unmatched junction bases numbered 9, after V lost 6 bases and J lost 2 bases. DNA of the CDR3: TGTGCCAGCAGGCATTCCGGGACAGGCACCTACGAGCAGTACTTC. Translating it yields CASRHSGTGTYEQYF.

The V gene is TRBV19, the J gene TRBJ2-2; D call uncertain. V shed 3 bases and J shed 0 bases, with 2 bases lying between them. The germline V gene encodes CDR1 LNHDA and CDR2 SQIVND (reference sequence). This CDR3 has 13 residues. The CDR3 is CASSITNTGELFF. CDR3 nucleotide sequence: TGTGCCAGTAGTATTACGAACACCGGGGAGCTGTTTTTT.